This T cell receptor (beta chain) is from a study of T cells after yellow fever vaccination. Study-wide context: Memory subsets EM, EMRA, CM and Tscm were separated by sorting based on CD3, CD45RA, CCR7 and CD95. With SMART-Seq v4 Ultra Low Input, the fractions containing low cell numbers were prepared.

Study-level results: FACS-sorted repertoires could harbor abundant contaminating bulk-population clonotypes.

MiXCR, applied by TCRdb to the 5' RACE reads, yields one record per CDR3 protein. The sample shows about 26,000 distinct CDR3 sequences, over 3.5% of them seen only once. The trim removed 6 bases at V and 0 bases at J, leaving 4 bases unmatched. CDR3 size: 14 residues. This clonotype showed up many times. This rearrangement joins TRBV12-3 or TRBV12-4 to TRBJ2-7, with 8 nucleotides matching TRBD1. Here the sequenced sample was PBMCs, either bulk or a sorted T-cell subset (CD4+, CD8+, memory, or dextramer-sorted; not recorded which), taken on the day of the yellow fever booster vaccination. The sequence came from a man aged 18-30 years who received the YFV17D yellow fever vaccine. The CDR3 sequence is CASRRTGSSYEQYF. CDR3 sequence (DNA): TGTGCCAGCAGGAGGACAGGGAGCTCCTACGAGCAGTACTTC.